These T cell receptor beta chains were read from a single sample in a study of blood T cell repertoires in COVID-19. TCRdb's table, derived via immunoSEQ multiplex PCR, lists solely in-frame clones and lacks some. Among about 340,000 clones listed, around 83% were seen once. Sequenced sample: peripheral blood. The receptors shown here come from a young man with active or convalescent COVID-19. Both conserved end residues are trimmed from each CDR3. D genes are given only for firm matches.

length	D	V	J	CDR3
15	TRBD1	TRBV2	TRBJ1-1	ASFRRGTGFMNTEAF
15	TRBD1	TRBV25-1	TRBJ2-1	ASSEYGGQGAYNEQF
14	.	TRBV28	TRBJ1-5	ASSLIFGQRDQPQH
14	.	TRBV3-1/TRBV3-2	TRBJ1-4	ASSQVDRATNEKLF
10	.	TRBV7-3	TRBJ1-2	ASSLASGAPI
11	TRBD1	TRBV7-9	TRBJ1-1	ASSSTGTAEAF
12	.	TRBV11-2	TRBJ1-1	ASSPSRRSSAAF
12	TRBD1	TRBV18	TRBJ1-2	ASSPWGQGDGYT
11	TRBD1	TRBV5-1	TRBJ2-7	ASSSQGAYEQY
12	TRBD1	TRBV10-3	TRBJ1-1	AISEPGGGAEAF
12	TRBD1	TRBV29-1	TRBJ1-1	SVDRGSGSTEAF
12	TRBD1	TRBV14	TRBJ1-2	ASSFRTGGPGYT
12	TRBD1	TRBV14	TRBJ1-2	ASSRDRARYGYT
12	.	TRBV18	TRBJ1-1	ASSLPSRDTEAF
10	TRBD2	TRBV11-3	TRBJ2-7	ASSSGGIEQY
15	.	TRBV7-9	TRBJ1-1	ASSPQGRVFMNTEAF
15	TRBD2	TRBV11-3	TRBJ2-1	ASSLEGLAGNANEQF
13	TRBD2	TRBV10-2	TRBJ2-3	ASSELAGGRYTQY
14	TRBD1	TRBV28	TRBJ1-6	ASSFGSWTGNSPLH
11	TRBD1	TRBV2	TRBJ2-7	ATNEQGMNEQY
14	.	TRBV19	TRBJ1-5	ASRGHPTDSNQPQH
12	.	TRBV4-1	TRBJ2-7	ASSQGKTVYEQY
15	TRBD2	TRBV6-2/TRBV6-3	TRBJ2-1	ASSSPTGGAGRNEQF
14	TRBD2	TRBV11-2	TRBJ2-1	ASSSGGSGAYNEQF
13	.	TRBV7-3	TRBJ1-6	ASSPQGRRDSPLH
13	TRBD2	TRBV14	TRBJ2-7	ASSRGTSGRYEQY
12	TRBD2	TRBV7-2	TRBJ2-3	ASSLGPGGDTQY
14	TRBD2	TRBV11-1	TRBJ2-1	ASTLLTSGGLNEQF
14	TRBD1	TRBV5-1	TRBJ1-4	ASSRGDRAKNEKLF
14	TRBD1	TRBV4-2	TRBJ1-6	ASSQPPTGYNSPLH
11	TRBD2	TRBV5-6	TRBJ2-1	AIGTSGYNEQF
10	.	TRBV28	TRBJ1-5	ASSLRNQPQH
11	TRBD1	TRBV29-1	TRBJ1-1	SGRGPMNTEAF
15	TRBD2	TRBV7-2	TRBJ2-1	ASSFRTSGSVYNEQF
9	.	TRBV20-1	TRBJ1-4	SGSFNEKLF
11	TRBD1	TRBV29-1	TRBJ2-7	SVVQGAAYEQY
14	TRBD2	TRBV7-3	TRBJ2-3	ASSPHRGGGTDTQY